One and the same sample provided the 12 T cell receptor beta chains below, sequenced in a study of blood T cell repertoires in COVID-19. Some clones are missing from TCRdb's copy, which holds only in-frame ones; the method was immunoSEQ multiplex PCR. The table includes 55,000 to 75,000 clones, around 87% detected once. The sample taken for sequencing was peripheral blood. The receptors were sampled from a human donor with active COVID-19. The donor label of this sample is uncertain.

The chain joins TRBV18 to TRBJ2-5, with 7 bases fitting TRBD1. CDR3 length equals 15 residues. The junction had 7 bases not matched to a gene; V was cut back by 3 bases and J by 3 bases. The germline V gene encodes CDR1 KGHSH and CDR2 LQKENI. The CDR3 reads CASSPPGGMEETQYF. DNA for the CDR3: TGTGCCAGCTCACCGCCAGGGGGTATGGAAGAGACCCAGTACTTC.

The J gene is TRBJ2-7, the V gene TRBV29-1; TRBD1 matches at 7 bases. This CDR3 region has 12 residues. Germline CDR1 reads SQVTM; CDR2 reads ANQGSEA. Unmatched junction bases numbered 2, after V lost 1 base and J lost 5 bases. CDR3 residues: CSVEGQGHEQYF. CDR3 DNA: TGCAGCGTTGAAGGACAGGGTCACGAGCAGTACTTC.

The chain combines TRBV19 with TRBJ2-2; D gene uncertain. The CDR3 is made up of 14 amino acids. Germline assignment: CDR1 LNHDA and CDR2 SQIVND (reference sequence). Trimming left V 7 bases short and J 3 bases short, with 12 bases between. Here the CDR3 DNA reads TGTGCCAGTAACCTACTGCTACACACCGGGGAGCTGTTTTTT. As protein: CASNLLLHTGELFF. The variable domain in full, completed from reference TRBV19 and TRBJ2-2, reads DGGITQSPKYLFRKEGQNVTLSCEQNLNHDAMYWYRQDPGQGLRLIYYSQIVNDFQKGDIAEGYSVSREKKESFPLTVTSAQKNPTAFYLCASNLLLHTGELFFGEGSRLTVL.

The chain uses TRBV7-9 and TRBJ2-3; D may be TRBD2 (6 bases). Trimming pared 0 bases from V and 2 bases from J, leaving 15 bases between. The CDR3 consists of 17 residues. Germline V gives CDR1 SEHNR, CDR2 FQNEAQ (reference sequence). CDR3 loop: CASSLARFAGPTDTQYF. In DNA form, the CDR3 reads TGTGCCAGCAGCTTAGCGCGGTTTGCGGGGCCCACAGATACGCAGTATTTT.

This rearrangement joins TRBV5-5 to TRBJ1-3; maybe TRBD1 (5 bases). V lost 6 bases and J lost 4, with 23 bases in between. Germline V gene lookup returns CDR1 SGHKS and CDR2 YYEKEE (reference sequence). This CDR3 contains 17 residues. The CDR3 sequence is CASTPRRGGLAGNTIYF. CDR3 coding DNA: TGTGCCAGCACCCCCCGCCGTGGGGGACTTGCCGGAAACACCATATATTTT. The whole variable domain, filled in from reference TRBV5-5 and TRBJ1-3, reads DAGVTQSPTHLIKTRGQQVTLRCSPISGHKSVSWYQQVLGQGPQFIFQYYEKEERGRGNFPDRFSARQFPNYSSELNVNALLLGDSALYLCASTPRRGGLAGNTIYFGEGSWLTVV.

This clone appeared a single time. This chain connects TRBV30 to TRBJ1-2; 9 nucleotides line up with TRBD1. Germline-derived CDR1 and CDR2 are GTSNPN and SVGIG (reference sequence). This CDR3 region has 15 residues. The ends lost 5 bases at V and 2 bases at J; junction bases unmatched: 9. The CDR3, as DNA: TGTGCCTGGCCAGTCGTTGGACAGGGGAACTATGGCTACACCTTC. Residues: CAWPVVGQGNYGYTF.

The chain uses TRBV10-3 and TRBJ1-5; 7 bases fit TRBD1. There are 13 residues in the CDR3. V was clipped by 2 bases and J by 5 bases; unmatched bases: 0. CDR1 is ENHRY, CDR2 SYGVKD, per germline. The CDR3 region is CAISEDRDQPQHF. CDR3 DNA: TGTGCCATCAGTGAGGACAGGGATCAGCCCCAGCATTTT.

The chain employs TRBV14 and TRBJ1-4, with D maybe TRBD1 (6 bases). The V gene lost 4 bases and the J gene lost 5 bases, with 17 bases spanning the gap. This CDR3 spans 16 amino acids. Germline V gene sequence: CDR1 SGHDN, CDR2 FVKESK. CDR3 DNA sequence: TGTGCCAGCAGCCCCATATCCCCAGGGGCGAATGAAAAACTGTTTTTT. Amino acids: CASSPISPGANEKLFF.

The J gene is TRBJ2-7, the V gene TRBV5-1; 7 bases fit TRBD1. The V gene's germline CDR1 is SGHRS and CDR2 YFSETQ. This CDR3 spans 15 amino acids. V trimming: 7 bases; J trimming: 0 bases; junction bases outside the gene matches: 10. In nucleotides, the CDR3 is TGCGCCAGCGGATTTTGGACAGGACACTCCTACGAGCAGTACTTC. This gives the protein CASGFWTGHSYEQYF.

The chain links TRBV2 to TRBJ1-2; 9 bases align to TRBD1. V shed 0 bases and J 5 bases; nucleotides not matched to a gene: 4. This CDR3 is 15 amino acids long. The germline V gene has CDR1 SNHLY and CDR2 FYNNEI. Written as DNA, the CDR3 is TGTGCCAGCAGTGAAGCGGGGGACAGGGTTTATGGCTACACCTTC. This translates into CASSEAGDRVYGYTF.

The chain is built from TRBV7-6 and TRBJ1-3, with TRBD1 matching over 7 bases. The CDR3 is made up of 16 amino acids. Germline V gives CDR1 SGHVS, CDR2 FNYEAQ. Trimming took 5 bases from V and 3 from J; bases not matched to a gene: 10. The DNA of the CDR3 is TGTGCCAGCAGCCCACAAGGGGGACAGAATGGAAACACCATATATTTT. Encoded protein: CASSPQGGQNGNTIYF.

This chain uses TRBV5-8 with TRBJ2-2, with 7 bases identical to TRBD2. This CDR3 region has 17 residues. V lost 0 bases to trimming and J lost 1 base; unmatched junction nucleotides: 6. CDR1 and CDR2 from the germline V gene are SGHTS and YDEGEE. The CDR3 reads CASSLGLAVMNTGELFF. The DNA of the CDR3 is TGTGCCAGCAGCTTGGGGCTAGCGGTCATGAACACCGGGGAGCTGTTTTTT.